This TCR beta chain is drawn from a study of radiation and T cells in renal cell carcinoma. The time point is: blood 4 weeks post-SBRT, at nephrectomy. Sample treatment: 15 Gy SBRT to primary tumor, nephrectomy 4 weeks later. Per germline, CDR1 SGHVS and CDR2 FQNEAQ. This CDR3 comprises 13 residues. Trimming stripped 5 bases from V and 7 bases from J, with 14 bases between. Overall study results and limits: Top tumor clonotypes rose in blood 2 weeks post-radiation, then contracted.

This table comes from immunoSEQ multiplex PCR, and its TCRdb copy is limited to in-frame clones, with some not included. This sample yields 150,000 or so clones, of which approximately 90% are seen a single time; 10% to 12% belongs to the top ten. For this clone: Its antigen is not identified.

The genes are TRBV7-8 and TRBJ2-5; D tentatively reads TRBD1 or TRBD2 (6 bases each). This specimen consisted of blood, obtained from a patient whose treatment included radiotherapy and nephrectomy. The receptor was derived from a woman in her forties or fifties with renal cell carcinoma. Here the CDR3 DNA reads TGTGCCAGCAGCCATCTTACGGGGGCGACCCAGTACTTC. It is translated as CASSHLTGATQYF.